One and the same sample provided the 5 T cell receptor beta chains below, sequenced in a study of blood T cell repertoires in COVID-19. The method was immunoSEQ multiplex PCR; TCRdb's version includes in-frame clones alone and lacks a portion of them. The table shows under 250,000 clones, with around 90% occurring only once. Material for sequencing was PBMCs or T cells enriched from blood (not recorded which). These receptors all stem from a woman in her twenties or thirties with acute COVID-19.

CDR3 protein: CASSSLRGTGGVGIGYTF. CDR3 DNA: TGTGCCAGCAGCTCCCTACGGGGGACAGGGGGCGTCGGAATTGGCTACACCTTC. The chain couples TRBV21-1 to TRBJ1-2; TRBD1, the table's D call, was not compared with the DNA. TRBV21-1 is tagged as a pseudogene. The length of the CDR3 is 18 residues.

The rearrangement uses TRBV5-1 and TRBJ1-2; no clear D gene. Germline loops: CDR1 SGHRS, CDR2 YFSETQ. The CDR3 contains 11 residues. Deletions cut 4 bases from V and 6 bases from J, with 7 bases between. CDR3 residues: CASSRGDGYTF. CDR3 nucleotide sequence: TGCGCCAGCAGCCGGGGAGATGGCTACACCTTC.

The CDR3, as DNA: TGTGCCAGCAGTTCTGAGACAGGGGGTCAGCCCCAGCATTTT. Protein sequence: CASSSETGGQPQHF. The gene calls are TRBV2 and TRBJ1-5; the match to TRBD1 covers 9 bases. The CDR3 loop spans 14 amino acids. V was pared by 5 bases and J by 6 bases, with 5 bases of the junction left unmatched. Germline lookup yields CDR1 SNHLY and CDR2 FYNNEI.

Only a few counts were recorded for this clone. Other DNA sequences from this sample encode an identical CDR3 as well. The rearrangement links TRBV5-6 to TRBJ1-5; D is ambiguous. The CDR3 is 14 amino acids. V was cut by 0 bases and J by 4 bases, with 8 bases left in between. Germline CDR1 is SGHDT and CDR2 is YYEEEE. CDR3 loop: CASSLATGNQPQHF. CDR3 nucleotide sequence: TGTGCCAGCAGCTTGGCCACCGGTAATCAGCCCCAGCATTTT.

The chain combines TRBV5-4 with TRBJ2-1; TRBD1 agrees at 11 bases. Germline V CDR1 and CDR2: SGHNT, YYREEE (reference sequence). V was clipped by 4 bases and J by 8 bases; unmatched bases: 8. This CDR3 is built from 15 residues. CDR3 residues: CASSPGTGGSYEQFF. Written as DNA, the CDR3 is TGTGCCAGCAGCCCCGGGACAGGGGGTTCTTATGAGCAGTTCTTC.